Shown below are 26 T cell receptor beta chains from a single sample sequenced in a study of a mutant IDH1 vaccine in newly diagnosed glioma. Their target antigens are unknown. Libraries were prepared by immunoSEQ multiplex PCR; TCRdb keeps only in-frame clonotypes and omits some of them. This sample has about 13,000 clones, with roughly 79% found just once. The time point was: week 47, end of study. Each dose of the vaccine consisted of 300 ug of mutant IDH1 20-mer peptide, with topical imiquimod. The sample in question was PBMCs, obtained from a glioma patient whose treatment included an IDH1 peptide vaccine. These receptors were obtained from a woman in her thirties or forties with glioma.

The chain links TRBV27 to TRBJ1-6, with no clear D. The CDR3 is 15 amino acids. V lost 3 bases to trimming and J lost 4 bases, with 10 bases between them. Germline V gives CDR1 MNHEY, CDR2 SMNVEV (reference sequence). The CDR3, as DNA: TGTGCCAGCAGTTTCTCTAATTGGTATAATTCACCCCTCCACTTT. Translation: CASSFSNWYNSPLHF.

The chain joins TRBV6-1 to TRBJ2-7; D is possibly TRBD2 (6 bases). Germline V gene data show CDR1 as MNHNS and CDR2 as SASEGT. V dropped 4 bases and J dropped 4 bases, with 29 bases sitting between them. The CDR3 length is 19 residues. The CDR3 nucleotides are TGTGCCAGCAGTGCGGGGGTCCTCCCCCGGCGAATTCATGGTTACGAGCAGTACTTC. Translated: CASSAGVLPRRIHGYEQYF.

CDR3 amino acids: CASSTTGLETQYF. The CDR3 nucleotides are TGTGCCAGCAGCACGACTGGGTTGGAGACCCAGTACTTC. The chain has TRBV7-2 and TRBJ2-5, with D uncertain. Per the germline V gene, CDR1 is SGHTA and CDR2 is FQGNSA. V gave up 5 bases and J gave up 5 bases, with 12 bases separating them. The length of the CDR3 is 13 residues.

This chain uses TRBV7-2 with TRBJ2-7; perhaps TRBD1 as D (6 bases). This CDR3 is built from 14 residues. CDR1 is SGHTA, CDR2 FQGNSA, per germline. Trimming took off 5 bases at V and 3 bases at J, with 14 bases between the two ends. The CDR3 is CASSNRDNIYEQYF. For the CDR3, the DNA is TGTGCCAGCAGCAACCGGGACAACATCTACGAGCAGTACTTC.

The genes are TRBV2 and TRBJ2-7, with TRBD2 matching over 8 bases. Germline V gene data show CDR1 as SNHLY and CDR2 as FYNNEI. The ends lost 6 bases at V and 4 bases at J; junction bases unmatched: 5. The CDR3 covers 13 residues. CDR3 DNA: TGTGCCAGCAGAGCGGGAGTCCTGTACGAGCAGTACTTC. This codes for CASRAGVLYEQYF.

Here the CDR3 reads CASSSGVSEAFF. The CDR3 nucleotides read TGTGCCAGTAGTTCAGGGGTCTCTGAAGCTTTCTTT. The rearrangement joins TRBV19 to TRBJ1-1, with a weak D call TRBD1 (6 bases). Germline CDR1 and CDR2: LNHDA and SQIVND (reference sequence). The V and J ends lost 5 bases and 6 bases respectively, with 10 bases between them. CDR3 length: 12 residues.

V gene TRBV28 combines with J gene TRBJ2-2; 9 nucleotides align to TRBD2. This CDR3 comprises 14 residues. The V segment lost 10 bases and the J segment 2 bases; nucleotides outside the gene matches: 5. CDR1 is MDHEN, CDR2 SYDVKM, per germline. CDR3 sequence: CATLTSGNTGELFF. The CDR3 coding sequence is TGTGCCACCCTGACTAGCGGAAACACCGGGGAGCTGTTTTTT.

The chain couples TRBV7-9 to TRBJ2-2; the D gene could be TRBD1 or TRBD2 (5 bases each). V gave up 5 bases and J gave up 0 bases, with 10 bases separating them. Germline assignment: CDR1 SEHNR and CDR2 FQNEAQ (reference sequence). The CDR3 loop spans 15 amino acids. The CDR3 DNA follows: TGTGCCAGCAGCGAGGGGAGTTCGAACACCGGGGAGCTGTTTTTT. It yields the protein CASSEGSSNTGELFF.

The chain carries TRBV10-3 and TRBJ2-6, with D possibly TRBD2 on 5 matching bases. This CDR3 contains 16 residues. Germline CDR1 reads ENHRY; CDR2 reads SYGVKD. The ends were cut back, 0 bases at V and 4 bases at J, with 10 bases in the middle. CDR3 loop: CAISESGGNGANVLTF. In DNA form, the CDR3 reads TGTGCCATCAGTGAGTCCGGAGGAAACGGGGCCAACGTCCTGACTTTC.

The V call is TRBV7-3, the J call TRBJ2-3; 7 bases line up with TRBD2. The trim removed 5 bases at V and 1 base at J, leaving 6 bases unmatched. From germline, CDR1 is SGHTA and CDR2 FQGTGA. The CDR3 covers 15 residues. The CDR3 sequence: CASSPTSSGTDTQYF. The CDR3 nucleotides read TGTGCCAGCAGCCCGACTAGCTCGGGCACAGATACGCAGTATTTT.

This clone is a singleton in its sample. The V call is TRBV7-2, the J call TRBJ2-1, with a tentative D call TRBD2 (6 bases). In germline, CDR1 is SGHTA, CDR2 FQGNSA. CDR3 size: 15 residues. Trimming removed 4 bases from V and 8 bases from J, with 18 bases in between. CDR3 residues: CASSSRGTEVYEQFF. In DNA, the CDR3 is TGTGCCAGCAGCTCCCGGGGGACGGAGGTTTATGAGCAGTTCTTC. Using reference TRBV7-2 and TRBJ2-1 for the parts outside the CDR3, the full variable domain is GAGVSQSPSNKVTEKGKDVELRCDPISGHTALYWYRQSLGQGLEFLIYFQGNSAPDKSGLPSDRFSAERTGGSVSTLTIQRTQQEDSAVYLCASSSRGTEVYEQFFGPGTRLTVL.

The chain has TRBV4-1 and TRBJ2-1; 13 bases fit TRBD2. Trimming cost V 4 bases and J 6 bases; bases outside gene matches: 15. Germline CDR1 reads MGHRA; CDR2 reads YSYEKL. The CDR3 sequence is 19 residues long. The CDR3 loop reads CASSPVPSRLAGGGNEQFF. The DNA for the CDR3 is TGCGCCAGCAGCCCAGTTCCGTCGAGACTAGCGGGAGGTGGCAATGAGCAGTTCTTC.

This sequence joins TRBV7-2 and TRBJ2-7; 9 bases map to TRBD2. This CDR3 comprises 15 residues. Trimming cost V 1 base and J 1 base; bases outside gene matches: 2. The germline V gene has CDR1 SGHTA and CDR2 FQGNSA. The CDR3 DNA follows: TGTGCCAGCAGCTTAGGGAGCGGGAGGTCCTACGAGCAGTACTTC. Its translation is CASSLGSGRSYEQYF.

The CDR3: CASSHSWPYKDRDSGYTF. The CDR3 DNA is TGCGCCAGCAGCCATAGTTGGCCCTACAAAGACAGGGATAGTGGCTACACCTTC. This chain connects TRBV5-1 to TRBJ1-2; the match to TRBD1 covers 7 bases. Germline V gene data show CDR1 as SGHRS and CDR2 as YFSETQ. The V gene end was trimmed by 4 bases and the J gene end by 7 bases; junction bases not matched to a gene: 22. The CDR3 covers 18 residues.

The chain uses TRBV7-2 and TRBJ2-5; D is ambiguous. Germline assignment: CDR1 SGHTA and CDR2 FQGNSA. The CDR3 runs 14 residues. V was shortened by 0 bases and J by 2 bases, with 7 bases between the two germline ends. This CDR3 is CASSLAGPQETQYF. The DNA of the CDR3 is TGTGCCAGCAGCTTAGCAGGCCCTCAAGAGACCCAGTACTTC.

The genes are TRBV18 and TRBJ2-7; TRBD1 might be the D (5 bases). The CDR3 consists of 19 residues. Trimming cost V 1 base and J 3 bases, with 25 bases left between them. The V gene's germline CDR1 is KGHSH and CDR2 LQKENI. The CDR3 spells CASSPQLEGRQFSIYEQYF. CDR3 coding DNA: TGTGCCAGCTCACCACAGTTGGAAGGCAGACAGTTTTCTATCTACGAGCAGTACTTC.

V is TRBV18 and J is TRBJ2-1, with a tentative D call TRBD2 (6 bases). The CDR3 covers 15 residues. The germline V and J ends were trimmed by 4 bases and 0 bases, with 10 bases remaining between them. The V gene's germline CDR1 is KGHSH and CDR2 LQKENI. The CDR3 DNA follows: TGTGCCAGCTCACGGAGGGATCTCTCCTACAATGAGCAGTTCTTC. It specifies CASSRRDLSYNEQFF.

This sequence joins TRBV9 and TRBJ2-1, with 8 bases matching TRBD2. With V trimmed by 6 bases and J by 4 bases, 9 bases remained unmatched. CDR3 length: 15 residues. The germline V gene has CDR1 SGDLS and CDR2 YYNGEE. The CDR3 nucleotides are TGTGCCAGCACCCTTTCGGGGGGGCCTTACAATGAGCAGTTCTTC. Translating it yields CASTLSGGPYNEQFF.

This chain uses TRBV9 with TRBJ1-2, with 9 bases matching TRBD1. V gave up 3 bases and J gave up 8 bases; unmatched junction bases: 11. In germline, CDR1 is SGDLS, CDR2 YYNGEE. This CDR3 is built from 15 residues. CDR3 DNA sequence: TGTGCCAGCAGCGAGACGGACAGGGGCGCAGGAGGCTACACCTTC. Translating it yields CASSETDRGAGGYTF.

The gene calls are TRBV5-1 and TRBJ2-2; 12 bases are a match to TRBD2. Germline V gene sequence: CDR1 SGHRS, CDR2 YFSETQ. The CDR3 is 16 residues long. The junction had 10 bases not matched to a gene; V was cut back by 4 bases and J by 9 bases. The CDR3, as DNA: TGCGCCAGCAGCGGTTCTAGCGGGAGGGCCTATAGGGAGCTGTTTTTT. It yields the protein CASSGSSGRAYRELFF. Full variable domain (remainder filled in from reference TRBV5-1 and TRBJ2-2): KAGVTQTPRYLIKTRGQQVTLSCSPISGHRSVSWYQQTPGQGLQFLFEYFSETQRNKGNFPGRFSGRQFSNSRSEMNVSTLELGDSALYLCASSGSSGRAYRELFFGEGSRLTVL.

This clone was found a few times. The CDR3 nucleotides are TGTGCCACGACAGCCGGGGTGACTGAAGCTTTCTTT. Its translation is CATTAGVTEAFF. The chain couples TRBV19 to TRBJ1-1; D is possibly TRBD1 (5 bases). The CDR3 runs 12 residues. The germline V gene has CDR1 LNHDA and CDR2 SQIVND (reference sequence). V lost 10 bases, J lost 5 bases, and 14 bases lay in between.

J is TRBJ2-7 and V is TRBV27, with D possibly being TRBD2 (5 bases). Trimming removed 3 bases from V and 4 bases from J, with 16 bases in between. CDR1 and CDR2 (germline): MNHEY, SMNVEV (reference sequence). The CDR3 is 15 residues long. The CDR3 DNA sequence: TGTGCCAGCAGTTTGGCCGGGATTACGACGTACGAGCAGTACTTC. Its protein is CASSLAGITTYEQYF.

The chain links TRBV11-2 to TRBJ2-1; D may be TRBD1 or TRBD2 (5 bases each). Deletions cut 2 bases from V and 12 bases from J, with 14 bases between. The CDR3 is 13 amino acids. Germline CDR1 reads SGHAT; CDR2 reads FQNNGV. Written as DNA, the CDR3 is TGTGCCAGCAGCTTATTTGAGGGGCGTGGGCAGTTCTTC. Amino acids: CASSLFEGRGQFF. The whole variable domain, filled in from reference TRBV11-2 and TRBJ2-1, reads EAGVAQSPRYKIIEKRQSVAFWCNPISGHATLYWYQQILGQGPKLLIQFQNNGVVDDSQLPKDRFSAERLKGVDSTLKIQPAKLEDSAVYLCASSLFEGRGQFFGPGTRLTVL.

The genes are TRBV6-1 and TRBJ1-1; TRBD1 is a possible D gene (5 bases). The CDR3 has 14 residues. Germline CDR1 and CDR2: MNHNS and SASEGT. Trimming removed 6 bases from V and 5 bases from J, with 16 bases in between. For the CDR3, the DNA is TGTGCCAGCAGGAAGGGGCCACCCGAAACTGAAGCTTTCTTT. It encodes CASRKGPPETEAFF.

V usage is TRBV7-9 and J usage is TRBJ1-1; 9 bases agree with TRBD1. The CDR3 totals 16 residues. V was pared by 5 bases and J by 3 bases, with 10 bases of the junction left unmatched. Per germline, CDR1 SEHNR and CDR2 FQNEAQ (reference sequence). The CDR3 is CASSPRDRDWDTEAFF. The CDR3 DNA follows: TGTGCCAGCAGCCCTCGGGACAGGGACTGGGACACTGAAGCTTTCTTT. Based on the CDR3 plus reference TRBV7-9 and TRBJ1-1, the full variable domain is DTGVSQNPRHKITKRGQNVTFRCDPISEHNRLYWYRQTLGQGPEFLTYFQNEAQLEKSRLLSDRFSAERPKGSFSTLEIQRTEQGDSAMYLCASSPRDRDWDTEAFFGQGTRLTVV.

V gene TRBV19 combines with J gene TRBJ2-4; D could derive from TRBD1 or TRBD2 (5 bases each). The CDR3 extends over 13 amino acids. V was clipped by 5 bases and J by 6 bases, with 11 bases between them. Germline lookup yields CDR1 LNHDA and CDR2 SQIVND (reference sequence). The CDR3 nucleotides are TGTGCCAGTAGTTGGGGACCGGGAAACATTCAGTACTTC. Its translation is CASSWGPGNIQYF.